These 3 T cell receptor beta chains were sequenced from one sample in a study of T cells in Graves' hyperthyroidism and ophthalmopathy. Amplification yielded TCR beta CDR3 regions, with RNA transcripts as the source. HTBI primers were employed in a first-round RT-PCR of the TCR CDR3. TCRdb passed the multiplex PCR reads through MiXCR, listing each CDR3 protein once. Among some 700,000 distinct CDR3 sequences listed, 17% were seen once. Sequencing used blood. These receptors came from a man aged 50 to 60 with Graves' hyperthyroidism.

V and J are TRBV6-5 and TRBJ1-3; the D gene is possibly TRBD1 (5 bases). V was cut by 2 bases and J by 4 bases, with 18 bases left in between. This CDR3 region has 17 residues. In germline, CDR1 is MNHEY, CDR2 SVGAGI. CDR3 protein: CASSYGRFPGLGNTIYF. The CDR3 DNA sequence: TGTGCCAGCAGTTACGGGAGGTTCCCGGGACTCGGAAACACCATATATTTT.

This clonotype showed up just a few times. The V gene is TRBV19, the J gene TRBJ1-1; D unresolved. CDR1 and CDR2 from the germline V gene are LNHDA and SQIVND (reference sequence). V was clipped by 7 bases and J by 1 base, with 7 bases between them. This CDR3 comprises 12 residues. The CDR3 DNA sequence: TGTGCCAGTATGTTGGGGAACACTGAAGCTTTCTTT. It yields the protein CASMLGNTEAFF.

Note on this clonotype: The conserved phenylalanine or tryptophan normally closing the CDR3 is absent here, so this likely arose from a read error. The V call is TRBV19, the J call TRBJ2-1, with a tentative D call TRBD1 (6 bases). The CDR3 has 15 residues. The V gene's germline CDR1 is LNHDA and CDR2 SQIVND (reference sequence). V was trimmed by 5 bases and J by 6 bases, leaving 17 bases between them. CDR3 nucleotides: TGTGCCAGTAGTTTACAGGGTATAGGGATCAATGAGCAGTTCCTC. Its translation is CASSLQGIGINEQFL.